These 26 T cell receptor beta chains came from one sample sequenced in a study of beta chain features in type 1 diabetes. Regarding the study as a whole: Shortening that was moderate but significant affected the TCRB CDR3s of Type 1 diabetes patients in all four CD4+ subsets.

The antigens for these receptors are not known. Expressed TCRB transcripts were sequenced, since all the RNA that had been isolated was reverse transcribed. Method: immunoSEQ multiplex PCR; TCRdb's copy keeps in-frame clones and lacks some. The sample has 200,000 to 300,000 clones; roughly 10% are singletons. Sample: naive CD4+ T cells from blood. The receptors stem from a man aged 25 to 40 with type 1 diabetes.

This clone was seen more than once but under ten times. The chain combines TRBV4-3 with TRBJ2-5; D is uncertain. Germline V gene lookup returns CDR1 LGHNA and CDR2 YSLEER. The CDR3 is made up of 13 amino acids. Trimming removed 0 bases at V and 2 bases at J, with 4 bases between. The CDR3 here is CASSQEQQETQYF. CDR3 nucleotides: TGCGCCAGCAGCCAAGAACAGCAAGAGACCCAGTACTTC.

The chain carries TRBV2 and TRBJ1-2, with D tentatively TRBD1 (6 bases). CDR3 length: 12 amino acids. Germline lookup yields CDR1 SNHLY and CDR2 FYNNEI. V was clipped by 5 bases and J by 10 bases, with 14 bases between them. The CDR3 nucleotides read TGTGCCAGCAGTACCGCCAGGGGAAACTACACCTTC. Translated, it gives CASSTARGNYTF.

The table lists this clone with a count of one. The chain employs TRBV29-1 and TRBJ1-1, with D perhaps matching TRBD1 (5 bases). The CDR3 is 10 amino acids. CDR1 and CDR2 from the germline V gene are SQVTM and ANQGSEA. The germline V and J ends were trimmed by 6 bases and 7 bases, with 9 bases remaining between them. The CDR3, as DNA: TGCAGCGTCCCAGGGTTTGAAGCTTTCTTT. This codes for CSVPGFEAFF. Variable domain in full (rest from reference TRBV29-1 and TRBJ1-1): SAVISQKPSRDICQRGTSLTIQCQVDSQVTMMFWYRQQPGQSLTLIATANQGSEATYESGFVIDKFPISRPNLTFSTLTVSNMSPEDSSIYLCSVPGFEAFFGQGTRLTVV.

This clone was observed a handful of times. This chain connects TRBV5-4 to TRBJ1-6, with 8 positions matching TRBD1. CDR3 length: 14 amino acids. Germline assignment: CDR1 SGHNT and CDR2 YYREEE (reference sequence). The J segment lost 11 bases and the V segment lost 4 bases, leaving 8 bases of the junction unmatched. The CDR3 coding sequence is TGTGCCAGCAGCGACACCCGGGACAGGCCACCCCTCCACTTT. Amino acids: CASSDTRDRPPLHF.

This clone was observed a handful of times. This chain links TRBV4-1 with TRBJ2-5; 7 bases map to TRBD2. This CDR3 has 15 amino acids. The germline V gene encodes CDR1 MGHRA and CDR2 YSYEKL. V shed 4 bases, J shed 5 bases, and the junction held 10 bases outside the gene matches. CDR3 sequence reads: CASSPRTGGLETQYF. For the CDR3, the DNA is TGCGCCAGCAGCCCCCGGACCGGGGGGTTGGAGACCCAGTACTTC.

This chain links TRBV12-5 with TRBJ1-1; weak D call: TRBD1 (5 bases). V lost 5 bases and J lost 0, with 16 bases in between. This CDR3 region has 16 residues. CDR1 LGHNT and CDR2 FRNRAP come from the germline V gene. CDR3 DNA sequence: TGTGCTAGTGGTGCCGTCCTAGGGGTATTGAACACTGAAGCTTTCTTT. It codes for CASGAVLGVLNTEAFF.

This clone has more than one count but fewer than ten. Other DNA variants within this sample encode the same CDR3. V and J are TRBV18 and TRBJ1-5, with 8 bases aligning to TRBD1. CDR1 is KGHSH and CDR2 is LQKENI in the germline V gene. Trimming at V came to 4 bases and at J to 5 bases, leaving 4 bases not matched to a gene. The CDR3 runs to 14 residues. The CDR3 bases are TGTGCCAGCTCACTCGGACAGGGTGATCAGCCCCAGCATTTT. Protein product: CASSLGQGDQPQHF.

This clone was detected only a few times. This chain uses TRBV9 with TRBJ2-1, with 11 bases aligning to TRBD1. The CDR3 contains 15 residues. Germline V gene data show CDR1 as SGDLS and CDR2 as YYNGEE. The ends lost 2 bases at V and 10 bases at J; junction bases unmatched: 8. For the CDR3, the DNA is TGTGCCAGCAGCGTTAGAGGACAGGGGGCTGGCGAGCAGTTCTTC. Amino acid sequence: CASSVRGQGAGEQFF.

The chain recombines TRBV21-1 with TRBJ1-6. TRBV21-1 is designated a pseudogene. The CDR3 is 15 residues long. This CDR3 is CASSNLCSYNSPLHF. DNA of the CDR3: TGTGCCAGCAGCAACCTGTGCTCCTATAATTCACCCCTCCACTTT.

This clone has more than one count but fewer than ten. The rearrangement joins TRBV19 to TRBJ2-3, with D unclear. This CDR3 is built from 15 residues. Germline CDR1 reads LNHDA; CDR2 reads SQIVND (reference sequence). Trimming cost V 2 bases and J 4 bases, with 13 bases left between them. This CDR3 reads CASSIRTAAADTQYF. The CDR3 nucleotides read TGTGCCAGTAGTATAAGAACCGCGGCAGCAGATACGCAGTATTTT.

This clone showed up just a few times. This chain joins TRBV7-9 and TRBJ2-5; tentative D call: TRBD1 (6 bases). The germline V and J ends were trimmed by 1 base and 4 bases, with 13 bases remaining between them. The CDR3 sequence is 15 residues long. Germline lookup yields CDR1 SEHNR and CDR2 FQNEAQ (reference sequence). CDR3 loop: CASSLGGTWGETQYF. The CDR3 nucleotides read TGTGCCAGCAGCTTAGGGGGGACATGGGGAGAGACCCAGTACTTC.

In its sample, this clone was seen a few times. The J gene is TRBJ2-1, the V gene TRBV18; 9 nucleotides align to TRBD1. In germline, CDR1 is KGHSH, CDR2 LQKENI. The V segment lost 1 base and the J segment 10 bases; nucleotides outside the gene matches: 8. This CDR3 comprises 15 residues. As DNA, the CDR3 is TGTGCCAGCTCACCACGGGGACAGGGAACATACGAGCAGTTCTTC. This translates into CASSPRGQGTYEQFF.

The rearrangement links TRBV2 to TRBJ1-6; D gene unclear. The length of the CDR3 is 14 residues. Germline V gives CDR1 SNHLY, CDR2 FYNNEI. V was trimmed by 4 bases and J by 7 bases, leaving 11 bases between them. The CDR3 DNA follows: TGTGCCAGCAGTGTTCGCCGGGGAAATTCACCCCTCCACTTT. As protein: CASSVRRGNSPLHF.

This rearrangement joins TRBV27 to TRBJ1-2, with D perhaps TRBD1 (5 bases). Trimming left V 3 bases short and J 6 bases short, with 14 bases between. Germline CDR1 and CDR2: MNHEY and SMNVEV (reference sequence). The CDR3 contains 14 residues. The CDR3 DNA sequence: TGTGCCAGCAGTTTTTGGCAGGGAGGTAATGGCTACACCTTC. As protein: CASSFWQGGNGYTF.

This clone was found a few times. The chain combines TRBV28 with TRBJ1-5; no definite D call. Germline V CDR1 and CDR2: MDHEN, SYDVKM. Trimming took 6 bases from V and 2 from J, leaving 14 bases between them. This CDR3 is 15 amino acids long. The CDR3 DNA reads TGTGCCAGCAGCAGAACATTGGGCGGCAATCAGCCCCAGCATTTT. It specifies CASSRTLGGNQPQHF.

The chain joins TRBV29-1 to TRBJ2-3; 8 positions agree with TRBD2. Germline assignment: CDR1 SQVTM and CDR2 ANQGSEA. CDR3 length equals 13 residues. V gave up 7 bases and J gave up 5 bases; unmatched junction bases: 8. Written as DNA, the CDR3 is TGCAGCGGACGGGGGGGCCGGGGAGATACGCAGTATTTT. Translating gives CSGRGGRGDTQYF.

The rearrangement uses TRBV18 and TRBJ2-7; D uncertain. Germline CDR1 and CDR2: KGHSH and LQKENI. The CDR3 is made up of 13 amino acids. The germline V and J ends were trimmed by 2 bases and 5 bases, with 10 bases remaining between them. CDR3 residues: CASSPYSVNEQYF. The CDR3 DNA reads TGTGCCAGCTCACCATACAGTGTAAACGAGCAGTACTTC.

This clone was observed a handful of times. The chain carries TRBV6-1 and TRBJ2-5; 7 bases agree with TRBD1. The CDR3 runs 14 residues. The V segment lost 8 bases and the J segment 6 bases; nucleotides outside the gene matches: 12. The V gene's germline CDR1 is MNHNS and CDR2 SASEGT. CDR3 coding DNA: TGTGCCAGCGCTGGAGCGGACAGGCGGCAGACCCAGTACTTC. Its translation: CASAGADRRQTQYF.

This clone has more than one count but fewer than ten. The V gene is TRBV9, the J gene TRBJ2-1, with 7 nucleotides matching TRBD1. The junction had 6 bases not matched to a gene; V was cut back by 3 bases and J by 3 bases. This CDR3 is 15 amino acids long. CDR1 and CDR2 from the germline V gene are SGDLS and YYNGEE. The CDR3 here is CASSGDSRSYNEQFF. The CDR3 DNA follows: TGTGCCAGCAGCGGGGACAGCCGAAGCTACAATGAGCAGTTCTTC. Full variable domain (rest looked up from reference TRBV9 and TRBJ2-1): DSGVTQTPKHLITATGQRVTLRCSPRSGDLSVYWYQQSLDQGLQFLIQYYNGEERAKGNILERFSAQQFPDLHSELNLSSLELGDSALYFCASSGDSRSYNEQFFGPGTRLTVL.

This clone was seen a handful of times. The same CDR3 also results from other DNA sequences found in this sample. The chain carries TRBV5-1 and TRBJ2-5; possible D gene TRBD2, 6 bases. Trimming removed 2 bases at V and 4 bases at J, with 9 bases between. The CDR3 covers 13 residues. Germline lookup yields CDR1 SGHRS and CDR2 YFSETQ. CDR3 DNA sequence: TGCGCCAGCAGCTTTGGTAGCGGAGAGACCCAGTACTTC. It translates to CASSFGSGETQYF.

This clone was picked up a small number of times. The CDR3 loop is CASSQGGVTDTQYF. The CDR3 nucleotides read TGTGCCAGCAGCCAAGGGGGGGTCACAGATACGCAGTATTTT. The chain joins TRBV14 to TRBJ2-3, with a possible D match to TRBD2 (6 bases). Germline-derived CDR1 and CDR2 are SGHDN and FVKESK. The CDR3 totals 14 residues. V lost 1 base and J lost 2, with 7 bases in between.

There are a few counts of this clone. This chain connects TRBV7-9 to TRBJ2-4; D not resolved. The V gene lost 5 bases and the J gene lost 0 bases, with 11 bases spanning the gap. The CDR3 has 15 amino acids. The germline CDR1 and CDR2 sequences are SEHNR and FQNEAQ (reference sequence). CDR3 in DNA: TGTGCCAGCAGCGCCCGAGAATTAGCCAAAAACATTCAGTACTTC. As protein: CASSARELAKNIQYF.

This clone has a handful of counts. The CDR3: CASGRAGSYGYTF. The CDR3 coding sequence is TGTGCCAGCGGAAGAGCAGGGTCCTATGGCTACACCTTC. The chain uses TRBV6-5 and TRBJ1-2; D possibly corresponds to TRBD1 (5 bases). With 8 bases removed from V and 4 bases from J, the gap between germline ends came to 14 bases. This CDR3 is 13 amino acids long. Germline CDR1 MNHEY, CDR2 SVGAGI.

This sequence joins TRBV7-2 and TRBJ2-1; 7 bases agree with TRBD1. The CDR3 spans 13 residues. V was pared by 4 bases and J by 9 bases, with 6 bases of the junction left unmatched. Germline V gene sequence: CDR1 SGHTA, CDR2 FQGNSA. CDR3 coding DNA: TGTGCCAGCAGCTGGGGACAGAGCTTTGAGCAGTTCTTC. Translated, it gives CASSWGQSFEQFF.

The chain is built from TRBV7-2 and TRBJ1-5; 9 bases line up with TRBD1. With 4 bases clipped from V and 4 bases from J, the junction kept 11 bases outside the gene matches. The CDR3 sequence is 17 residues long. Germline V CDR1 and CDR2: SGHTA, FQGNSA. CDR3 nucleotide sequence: TGTGCCAGCAGCTCCAAATCCGGGACAGGGAGGAATCAGCCCCAGCATTTT. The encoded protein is CASSSKSGTGRNQPQHF.

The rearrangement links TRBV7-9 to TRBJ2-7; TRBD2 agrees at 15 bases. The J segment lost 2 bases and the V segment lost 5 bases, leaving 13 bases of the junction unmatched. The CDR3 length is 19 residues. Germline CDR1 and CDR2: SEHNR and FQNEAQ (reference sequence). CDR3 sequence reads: CASSPQGLAGGPKPYEQYF. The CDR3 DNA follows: TGTGCCAGCAGCCCCCAGGGACTAGCGGGGGGCCCCAAACCCTACGAGCAGTACTTC.